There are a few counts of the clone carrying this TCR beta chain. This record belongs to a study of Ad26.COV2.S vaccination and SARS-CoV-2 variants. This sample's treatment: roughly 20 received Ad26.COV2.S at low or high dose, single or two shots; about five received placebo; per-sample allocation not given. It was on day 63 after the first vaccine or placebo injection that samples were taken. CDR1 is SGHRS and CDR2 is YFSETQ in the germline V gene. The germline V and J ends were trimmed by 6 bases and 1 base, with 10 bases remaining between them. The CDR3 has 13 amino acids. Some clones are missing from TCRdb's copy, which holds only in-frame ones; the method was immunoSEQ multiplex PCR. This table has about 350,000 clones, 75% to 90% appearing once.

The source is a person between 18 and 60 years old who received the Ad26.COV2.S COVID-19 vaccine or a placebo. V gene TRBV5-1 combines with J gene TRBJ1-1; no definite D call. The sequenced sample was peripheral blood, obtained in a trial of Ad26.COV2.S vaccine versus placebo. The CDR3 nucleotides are TGCGCCAGCACCTCGCCGGGGAACACTGAAGCTTTCTTT. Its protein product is CASTSPGNTEAFF.